What follows describes a single TCR beta chain. The antigen is unknown. The data belong to a study of T-cell memory formation after mild COVID-19. The study's findings and limits: CD4+ contracting clones were found mainly in CM and EM, and CD8+ ones in EMRA.

Germline V lookup: CDR1 LNHNV, CDR2 YYDKDF (reference sequence). The CDR3 sequence is 17 residues long. V lost 5 bases to trimming and J lost 5 bases, with 24 bases between them. TCRdb re-analysed the 5' RACE reads in MiXCR, keeping a single row per CDR3 protein. The sample comprises about 430,000 distinct CDR3 sequences, 24% of which are singletons, and 7.5% to 10% rests with the top ten. The clonotype comes from an adult woman who had mild COVID-19 (a few samples of this study predate the infection). Cell type and time point are not known. The sample taken for sequencing was PBMCs or a T cell subset sorted from them (not recorded which). The V and J genes are TRBV15 and TRBJ1-1; a weak D match, TRBD1 (5 bases). CDR3 loop: CATSHDRDPGRWTEAFF. The DNA of the CDR3 is TGTGCCACCAGCCATGATAGGGACCCAGGAAGGTGGACTGAAGCTTTCTTT.